This section outlines one T cell receptor beta chain sequence together with its context. In the authors' methods: Estimated nucleated cell counts came from reference gene primer amplification. Libraries were prepared by immunoSEQ multiplex PCR; TCRdb keeps only in-frame clonotypes and omits some of them. For V, J and clone size, that table is used; D and trimming come from the DNA. The sample yields over 150,000 clones, 65% to 80% seen once. Germline V gene data show CDR1 as MGHRA and CDR2 as YSYEKL. There are 14 residues in the CDR3. The ends lost 5 bases at V and 4 bases at J; junction bases unmatched: 7. The sample belongs to a study of blood T cell repertoires in COVID-19. Study in general: Acute and convalescent COVID-19 samples came from the United States, Italy and Spain. The analysed material was cDNA or gDNA that came from T cells, B-cell-depleted T cells, or PBMCs.

Sequenced input: peripheral blood. The rearrangement joins TRBV4-1 to TRBJ1-1, with 7 bases identical to TRBD1. This receptor was identified in a man in his fifties or sixties with acute or convalescent COVID-19. The CDR3 DNA sequence: TGCGCCAGCAGCGTCCGGGACAGTCCCACTGAAGCTTTCTTT. Residues: CASSVRDSPTEAFF.